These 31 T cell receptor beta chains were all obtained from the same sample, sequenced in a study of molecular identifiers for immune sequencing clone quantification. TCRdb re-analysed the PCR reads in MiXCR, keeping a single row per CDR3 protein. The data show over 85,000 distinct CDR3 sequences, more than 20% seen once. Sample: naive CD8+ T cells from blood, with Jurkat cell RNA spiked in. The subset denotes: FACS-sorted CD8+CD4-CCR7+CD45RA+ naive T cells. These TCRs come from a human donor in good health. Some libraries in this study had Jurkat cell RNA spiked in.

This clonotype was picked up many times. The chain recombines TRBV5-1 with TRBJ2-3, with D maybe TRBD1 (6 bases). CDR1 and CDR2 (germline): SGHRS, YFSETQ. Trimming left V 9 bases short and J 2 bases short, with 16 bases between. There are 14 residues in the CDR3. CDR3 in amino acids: CATKDRTSTDTQYF. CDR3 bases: TGCGCCACCAAAGACAGGACATCCACAGATACGCAGTATTTT.

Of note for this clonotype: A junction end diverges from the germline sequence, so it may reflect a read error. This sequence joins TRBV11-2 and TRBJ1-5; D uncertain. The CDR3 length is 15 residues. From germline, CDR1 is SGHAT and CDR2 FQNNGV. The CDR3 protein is CACSLFVGSNQPHHF. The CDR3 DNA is TGTGCCTGCAGCTTATTTGTGGGAAGCAATCAGCCCCACCATTTT.

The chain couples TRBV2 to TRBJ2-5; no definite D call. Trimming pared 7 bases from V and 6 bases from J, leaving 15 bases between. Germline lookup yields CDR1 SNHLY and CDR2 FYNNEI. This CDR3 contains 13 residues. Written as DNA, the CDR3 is TGTGCCAGCAAGCCTGTCGTGGCCCAGACCCAGTACTTC. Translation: CASKPVVAQTQYF.

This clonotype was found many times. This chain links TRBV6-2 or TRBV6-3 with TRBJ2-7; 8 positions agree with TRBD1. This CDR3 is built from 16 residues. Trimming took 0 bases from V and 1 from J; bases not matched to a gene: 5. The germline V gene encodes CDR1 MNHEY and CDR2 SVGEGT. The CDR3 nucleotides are TGTGCCAGCAGTTACTCCACGGACAGGGTGTCCTACGAGCAGTACTTC. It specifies CASSYSTDRVSYEQYF.

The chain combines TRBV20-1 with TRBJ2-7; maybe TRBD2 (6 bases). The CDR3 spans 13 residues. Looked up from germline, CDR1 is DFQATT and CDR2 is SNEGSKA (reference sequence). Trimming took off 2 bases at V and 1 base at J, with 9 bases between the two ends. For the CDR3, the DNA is TGCAGTGCTAGAACGGGGGAGTCCTACGAGCAGTACTTC. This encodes CSARTGESYEQYF.

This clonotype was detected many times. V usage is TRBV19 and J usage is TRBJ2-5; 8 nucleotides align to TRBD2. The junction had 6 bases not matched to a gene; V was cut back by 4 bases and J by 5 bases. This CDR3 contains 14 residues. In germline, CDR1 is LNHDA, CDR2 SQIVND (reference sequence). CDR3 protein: CASSTGLAQETQYF. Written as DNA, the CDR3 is TGTGCCAGTAGTACAGGACTAGCTCAGGAGACCCAGTACTTC.

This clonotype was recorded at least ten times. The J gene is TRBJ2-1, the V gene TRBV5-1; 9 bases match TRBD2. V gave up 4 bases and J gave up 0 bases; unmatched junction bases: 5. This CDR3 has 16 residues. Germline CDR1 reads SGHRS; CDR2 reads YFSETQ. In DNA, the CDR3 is TGCGCCAGCAGCCGCGGGGGGGACAGCTCCTACAATGAGCAGTTCTTC. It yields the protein CASSRGGDSSYNEQFF.

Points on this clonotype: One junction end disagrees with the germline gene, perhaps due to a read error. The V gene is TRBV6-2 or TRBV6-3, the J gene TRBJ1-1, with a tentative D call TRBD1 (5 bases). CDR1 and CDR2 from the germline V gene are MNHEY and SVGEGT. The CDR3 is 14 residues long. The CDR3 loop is CACSYSGLNTEAFF. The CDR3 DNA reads TGTGCCTGCAGTTACTCGGGACTAAACACTGAGGCTTTCTTT.

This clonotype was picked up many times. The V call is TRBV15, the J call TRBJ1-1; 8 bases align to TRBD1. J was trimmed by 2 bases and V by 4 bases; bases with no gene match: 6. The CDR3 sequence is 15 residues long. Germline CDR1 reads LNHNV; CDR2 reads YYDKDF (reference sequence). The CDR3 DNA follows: TGTGCCACCAGCAAACGGGACAGGAGTAACACTGAAGCTTTCTTT. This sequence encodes CATSKRDRSNTEAFF.

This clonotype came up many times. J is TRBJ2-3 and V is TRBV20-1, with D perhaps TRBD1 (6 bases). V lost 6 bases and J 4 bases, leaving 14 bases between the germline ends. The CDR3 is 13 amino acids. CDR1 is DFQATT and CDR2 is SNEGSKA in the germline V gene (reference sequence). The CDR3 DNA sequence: TGCAGTGCACCCAGGGGTTGGGCAGATACGCAGTATTTT. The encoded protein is CSAPRGWADTQYF.

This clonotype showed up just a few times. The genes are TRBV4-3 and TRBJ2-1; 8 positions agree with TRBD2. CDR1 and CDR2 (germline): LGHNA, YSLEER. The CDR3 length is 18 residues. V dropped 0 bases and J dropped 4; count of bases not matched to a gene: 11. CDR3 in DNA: TGCGCCAGCAGCCAAGATGGGCCTAGCGGGTTCGGGTACAATGAGCAGTTCTTC. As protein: CASSQDGPSGFGYNEQFF.

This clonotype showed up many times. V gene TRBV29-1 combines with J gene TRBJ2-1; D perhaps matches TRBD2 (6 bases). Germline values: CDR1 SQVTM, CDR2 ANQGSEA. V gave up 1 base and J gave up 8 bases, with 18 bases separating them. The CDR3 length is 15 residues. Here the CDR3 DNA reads TGCAGCGTTGAAGTGTCGTACGGGAGTATCTATGAGCAGTTCTTC. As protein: CSVEVSYGSIYEQFF.

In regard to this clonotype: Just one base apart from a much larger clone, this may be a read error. The CDR3 loop reads CASSQDRRPLQETQYF. Here the CDR3 DNA reads TGTGCCAGCAGCCAAGATAGGAGACCGCTCCAAGAGACCCAGTACTTC. J is TRBJ2-5 and V is TRBV14; D unclear. V was cut by 0 bases and J by 1 base, with 12 bases left in between. CDR3 length: 16 residues. Germline CDR1 reads SGHDN; CDR2 reads FVKESK.

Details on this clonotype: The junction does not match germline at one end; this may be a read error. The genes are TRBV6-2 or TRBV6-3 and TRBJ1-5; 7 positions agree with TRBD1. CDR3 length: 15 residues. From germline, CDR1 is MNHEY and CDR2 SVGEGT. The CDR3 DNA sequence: TGTGCCAGCAGCCCTGGGACAGTCAGCAATCAGCCCCGGCATTTT. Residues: CASSPGTVSNQPRHF.

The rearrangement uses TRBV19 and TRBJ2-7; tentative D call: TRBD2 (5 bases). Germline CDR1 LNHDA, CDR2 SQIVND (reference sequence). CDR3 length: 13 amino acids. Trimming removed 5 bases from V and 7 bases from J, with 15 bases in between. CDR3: CASSPGPSGEQYF. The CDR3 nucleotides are TGTGCCAGTAGTCCTGGCCCCTCGGGGGAGCAGTACTTC.

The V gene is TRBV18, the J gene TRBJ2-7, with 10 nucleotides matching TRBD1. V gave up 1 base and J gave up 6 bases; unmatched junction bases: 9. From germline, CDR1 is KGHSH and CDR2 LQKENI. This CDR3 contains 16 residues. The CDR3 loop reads CASSPLQGQGWGEQYF. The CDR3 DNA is TGTGCCAGCTCACCACTTCAGGGACAGGGGTGGGGCGAGCAGTACTTC.

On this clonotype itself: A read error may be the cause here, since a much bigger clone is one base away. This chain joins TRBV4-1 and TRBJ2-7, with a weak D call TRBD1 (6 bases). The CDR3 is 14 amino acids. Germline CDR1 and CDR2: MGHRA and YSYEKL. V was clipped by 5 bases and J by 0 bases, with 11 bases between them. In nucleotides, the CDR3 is TGCGCCAGCAGCTCTGGACAGACCTCCTACGAGCAGTACTTC. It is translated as CASSSGQTSYEQYF.

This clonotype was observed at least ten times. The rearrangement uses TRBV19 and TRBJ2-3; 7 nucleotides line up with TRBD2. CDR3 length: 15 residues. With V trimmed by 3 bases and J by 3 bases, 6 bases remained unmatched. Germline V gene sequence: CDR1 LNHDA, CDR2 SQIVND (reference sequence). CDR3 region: CASSISGEGTDTQYF. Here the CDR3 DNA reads TGTGCCAGTAGTATCTCCGGGGAGGGGACAGATACGCAGTATTTT.

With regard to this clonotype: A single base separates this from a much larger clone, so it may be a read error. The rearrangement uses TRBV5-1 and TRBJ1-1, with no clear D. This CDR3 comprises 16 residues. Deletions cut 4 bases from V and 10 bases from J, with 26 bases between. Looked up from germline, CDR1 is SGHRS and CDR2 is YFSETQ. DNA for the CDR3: TGCGCCAGCAGCCCGGACGGTGTGAGAACCTCGCTTGTAGCTTTCTTT. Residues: CASSPDGVRTSLVAFF.

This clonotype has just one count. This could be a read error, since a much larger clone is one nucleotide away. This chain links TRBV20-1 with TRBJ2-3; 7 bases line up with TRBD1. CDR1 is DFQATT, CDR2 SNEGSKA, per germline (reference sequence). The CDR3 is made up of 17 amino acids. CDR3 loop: CCATRGQRDSASDTQYF. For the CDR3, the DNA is TGCTGTGCTACTAGAGGACAACGGGACAGCGCATCGGATACGCAGTATTTT.

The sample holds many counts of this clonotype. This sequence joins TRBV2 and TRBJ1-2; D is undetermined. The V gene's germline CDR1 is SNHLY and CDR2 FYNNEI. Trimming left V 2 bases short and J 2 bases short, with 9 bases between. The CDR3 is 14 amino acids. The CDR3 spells CASSELQRNYGYTF. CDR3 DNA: TGTGCCAGCAGTGAACTCCAGAGGAACTATGGCTACACCTTC.

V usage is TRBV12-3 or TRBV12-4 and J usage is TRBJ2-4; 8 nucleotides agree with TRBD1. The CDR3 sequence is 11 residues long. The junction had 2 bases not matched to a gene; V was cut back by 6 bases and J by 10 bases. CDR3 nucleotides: TGTGCCAGCAGACAGGGGGGAATTCAGTACTTC. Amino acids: CASRQGGIQYF.

The DNA of the CDR3 is TGTGCCAGCAGTGAAGACAGAATGCAAGCCAAAAACATTCAGTACTTC. Translation: CASSEDRMQAKNIQYF. This chain joins TRBV6-1 and TRBJ2-4, with unresolved D. Germline V CDR1 and CDR2: MNHNS, SASEGT. The CDR3 spans 16 residues. Trimming took off 1 base at V and 0 bases at J, with 10 bases between the two ends.

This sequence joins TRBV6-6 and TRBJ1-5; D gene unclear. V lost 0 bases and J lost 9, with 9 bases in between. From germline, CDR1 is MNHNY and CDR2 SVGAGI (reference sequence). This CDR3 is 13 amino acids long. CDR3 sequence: CASSYSLAAPQHF. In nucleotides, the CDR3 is TGTGCCAGCAGTTACTCCCTCGCGGCGCCCCAGCATTTT.

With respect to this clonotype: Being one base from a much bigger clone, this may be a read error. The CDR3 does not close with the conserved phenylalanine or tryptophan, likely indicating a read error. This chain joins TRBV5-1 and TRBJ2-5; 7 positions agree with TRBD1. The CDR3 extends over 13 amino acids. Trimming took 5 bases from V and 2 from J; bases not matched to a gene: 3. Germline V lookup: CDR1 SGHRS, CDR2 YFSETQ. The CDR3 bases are TGCGCCAGCAGAGGCAGGGGGCAAGAGACCCAGTACTTA. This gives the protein CASRGRGQETQYL.

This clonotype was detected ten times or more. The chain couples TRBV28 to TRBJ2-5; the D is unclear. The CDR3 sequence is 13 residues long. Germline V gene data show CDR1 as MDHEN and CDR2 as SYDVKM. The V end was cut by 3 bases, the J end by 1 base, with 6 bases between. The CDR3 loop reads CASSFLGQETQYF. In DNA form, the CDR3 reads TGTGCCAGCAGTTTTCTGGGCCAAGAGACCCAGTACTTC.

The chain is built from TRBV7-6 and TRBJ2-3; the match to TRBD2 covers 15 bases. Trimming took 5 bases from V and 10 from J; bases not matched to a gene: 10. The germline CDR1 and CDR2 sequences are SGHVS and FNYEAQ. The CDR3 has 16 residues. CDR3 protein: CASSGRTSGGVGAQYF. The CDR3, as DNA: TGTGCCAGCAGCGGTCGGACTAGCGGGGGGGTAGGTGCGCAGTATTTT.

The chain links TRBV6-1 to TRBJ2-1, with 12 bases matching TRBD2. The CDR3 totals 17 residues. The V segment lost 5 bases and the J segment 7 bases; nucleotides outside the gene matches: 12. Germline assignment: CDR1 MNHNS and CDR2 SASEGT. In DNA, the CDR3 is TGTGCCAGCAGTACCCGAGGGCTAGCGGGGGGGCGAAATGAGCAGTTCTTC. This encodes CASSTRGLAGGRNEQFF.

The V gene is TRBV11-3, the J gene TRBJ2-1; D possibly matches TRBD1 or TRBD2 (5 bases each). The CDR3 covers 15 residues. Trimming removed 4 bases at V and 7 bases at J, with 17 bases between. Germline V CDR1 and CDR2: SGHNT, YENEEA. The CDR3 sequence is CASSYRDRARNEQFF. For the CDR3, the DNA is TGTGCCAGCAGCTACCGGGACCGCGCAAGGAATGAGCAGTTCTTC.

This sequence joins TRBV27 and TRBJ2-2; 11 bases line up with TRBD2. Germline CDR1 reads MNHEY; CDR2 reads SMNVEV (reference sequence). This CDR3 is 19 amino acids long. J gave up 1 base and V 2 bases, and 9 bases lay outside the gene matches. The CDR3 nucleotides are TGTGCCAGCAGTTTACCGGGACTAGCGGAAGATCAGAACACCGGGGAGCTGTTTTTT. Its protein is CASSLPGLAEDQNTGELFF.

CDR3 residues: CASSSRDGSYNEQFF. DNA of the CDR3: TGTGCCAGCAGCTCCCGGGACGGATCCTACAATGAGCAGTTCTTC. The chain carries TRBV7-3 and TRBJ2-1, with D tentatively TRBD1 or TRBD2 (5 bases each). The germline CDR1 and CDR2 sequences are SGHTA and FQGTGA. The CDR3 is made up of 15 amino acids. Trimming removed 4 bases at V and 1 base at J, with 11 bases between. Filled out from reference TRBV7-3 and TRBJ2-1, the complete variable domain reads GAGVSQTPSNKVTEKGKYVELRCDPISGHTALYWYRQSLGQGPEFLIYFQGTGAADDSGLPNDRFFAVRPEGSVSTLKIQRTERGDSAVYLCASSSRDGSYNEQFFGPGTRLTVL.